Below, 14 T cell receptor beta chains from the same sample are listed, as sequenced in a study of CD8 T cells in ankylosing spondylitis. The study's findings and limits: Within ankylosing spondylitis blood, a TCR beta motif made up of several highly homologous variants appeared to be characteristic.

No antigens are known for them. TCRdb ran MiXCR on the 5' RACE reads and lists one entry per CDR3 protein. This table has about 800,000 distinct CDR3 sequences, about 12% appearing once. The sequenced sample consisted of blood, either unsorted or a sorted T cell fraction (not recorded which). Every receptor here comes from a male donor with ankylosing spondylitis.

The rearrangement joins TRBV20-1 to TRBJ2-2, with 9 bases that match TRBD1. V lost 6 bases to trimming and J lost 6 bases; unmatched junction nucleotides: 14. The germline CDR1 and CDR2 sequences are DFQATT and SNEGSKA (reference sequence). The CDR3 is made up of 16 amino acids. The CDR3 region is CSANAPGQGGAGELFF. As DNA, the CDR3 is TGCAGTGCAAATGCTCCGGGACAGGGAGGCGCCGGGGAGCTGTTTTTT.

This chain joins TRBV25-1 and TRBJ2-1; 7 bases fit TRBD2. After removal of 3 bases from V and 4 bases from J, the junction contained 3 bases not matched to a gene. This CDR3 contains 14 residues. CDR1 is MGHDK and CDR2 is SYGVNS in the germline V gene. The CDR3 here is CASSEAGEYNEQFF. In DNA form, the CDR3 reads TGTGCCAGCAGTGAGGCGGGAGAATACAATGAGCAGTTCTTC.

The chain joins TRBV10-3 to TRBJ2-5, with 7 bases aligning to TRBD2. The V and J ends lost 3 bases and 2 bases, in that order; junction bases with no gene match: 6. Germline CDR1 ENHRY, CDR2 SYGVKD. The CDR3 covers 15 residues. CDR3 nucleotides: TGTGCCATCAGTGACCCCGGGACTATACAAGAGACCCAGTACTTC. Translating it yields CAISDPGTIQETQYF.

About this clonotype itself: A much larger clonotype is one base distant, so this may be a read error. The conserved final phenylalanine or tryptophan is absent from the CDR3, which likely points to a read error. This chain connects TRBV20-1 to TRBJ1-2; no clear D. This CDR3 region has 11 residues. Germline CDR1 and CDR2: DFQATT and SNEGSKA (reference sequence). The V gene lost 5 bases and the J gene lost 8 bases, with 12 bases spanning the gap. DNA of the CDR3: TGCAGTGCTTATACCCGGTGGGGCTACACCCTC. Amino acid sequence: CSAYTRWGYTL.

This clonotype appeared a few times. This rearrangement joins TRBV7-2 to TRBJ1-2, with D perhaps matching TRBD1 (5 bases). V was cut by 3 bases and J by 3 bases, with 17 bases left in between. Germline V gives CDR1 SGHTA, CDR2 FQGNSA. CDR3 length equals 16 residues. In DNA form, the CDR3 reads TGTGCCAGCAGCTTGCGGAACGGACCCAGGGACTATGGCTACACCTTC. It yields the protein CASSLRNGPRDYGYTF.

This clonotype was recorded once. This chain uses TRBV6-1 with TRBJ1-1; D gene uncertain. Germline loops: CDR1 MNHNS, CDR2 SASEGT. This CDR3 has 14 residues. Trimming stripped 6 bases from V and 5 bases from J, with 16 bases between. CDR3 in amino acids: CASRPDLFGTEAFF. The DNA for the CDR3 is TGTGCCAGCAGGCCGGACCTCTTTGGAACTGAAGCTTTCTTT.

The chain joins TRBV7-8 to TRBJ2-7, with D unresolved. With 2 bases removed from V and 0 bases from J, the gap between germline ends came to 17 bases. CDR3 length: 17 amino acids. Germline-derived CDR1 and CDR2 are SGHVS and FQNEAQ. CDR3 amino acids: CASSLLPIGWSSYEQYF. The CDR3 coding sequence is TGTGCCAGCAGCTTACTTCCGATTGGCTGGAGCTCCTACGAGCAGTACTTC. The whole variable domain, filled in from reference TRBV7-8 and TRBJ2-7, reads GAGVSQSPRYKVAKRGQDVALRCDPISGHVSLFWYQQALGQGPEFLTYFQNEAQLDKSGLPSDRFFAERPEGSVSTLKIQRTQQEDSAVYLCASSLLPIGWSSYEQYFGPGTRLTVT.

J is TRBJ2-1 and V is TRBV11-2, with TRBD2 matching over 15 bases. Germline CDR1 and CDR2: SGHAT and FQNNGV. CDR3 length: 19 residues. V dropped 5 bases and J dropped 4; count of bases not matched to a gene: 12. CDR3 protein: CASSPKGLAGGRMYNEQFF. In DNA, the CDR3 is TGTGCCAGCAGCCCCAAGGGACTAGCGGGGGGACGCATGTACAATGAGCAGTTCTTC.

This clonotype occurred a few times. This sequence joins TRBV20-1 and TRBJ2-5; 9 bases line up with TRBD2. This CDR3 contains 14 residues. Germline trimming cut 6 bases from V and 3 bases from J; bases unmatched to any gene: 8. Germline V gives CDR1 DFQATT, CDR2 SNEGSKA (reference sequence). CDR3 nucleotides: TGCAGTGCGTCCCAGCGGGGGGTTAAAGAGACCCAGTACTTC. Translated, it gives CSASQRGVKETQYF.

This clonotype has a count of ten or more. The chain carries TRBV20-1 and TRBJ2-5, with D possibly matching TRBD2 (6 bases). Germline V gene data show CDR1 as DFQATT and CDR2 as SNEGSKA (reference sequence). The CDR3 spans 12 residues. V was clipped by 0 bases and J by 4 bases, with 6 bases between them. This CDR3 reads CSAREGGETQYF. Written as DNA, the CDR3 is TGCAGTGCTAGAGAGGGGGGAGAGACCCAGTACTTC.

V is TRBV7-2 and J is TRBJ2-7; D remains ambiguous. Looked up from germline, CDR1 is SGHTA and CDR2 is FQGNSA. V was trimmed by 5 bases and J by 2 bases, leaving 13 bases between them. This CDR3 comprises 14 residues. CDR3 sequence (DNA): TGTGCCAGCAGCCTCGGGCTAACCGCCTACGAGCAGTACTTC. Translated: CASSLGLTAYEQYF.

V usage is TRBV14 and J usage is TRBJ2-3, with D unresolved. The CDR3 has 14 residues. With 5 bases removed from V and 8 bases from J, the gap between germline ends came to 17 bases. The germline V gene encodes CDR1 SGHDN and CDR2 FVKESK. This CDR3 is CASSSWQVPGTQYF. Written as DNA, the CDR3 is TGTGCCAGCAGCAGCTGGCAGGTACCCGGTACGCAGTATTTT. Using reference TRBV14 and TRBJ2-3 for the parts outside the CDR3, the full variable domain is EAGVTQFPSHSVIEKGQTVTLRCDPISGHDNLYWYRRVMGKEIKFLLHFVKESKQDESGMPNNRFLAERTGGTYSTLKVQPAELEDSGVYFCASSSWQVPGTQYFGPGTRLTVL.

The sample holds a few counts of this clonotype. V and J are TRBV7-2 and TRBJ2-4; D gene unclear. The CDR3 consists of 15 residues. Germline CDR1 is SGHTA and CDR2 is FQGNSA. The V end was cut by 5 bases, the J end by 10 bases, with 21 bases between. CDR3 sequence reads: CASSIARLPLGIQYF. The CDR3 coding sequence is TGTGCCAGCAGCATTGCCCGGCTGCCCTTAGGGATTCAGTACTTC.

The V call is TRBV29-1, the J call TRBJ1-1; the match to TRBD1 covers 7 bases. The J segment lost 9 bases and the V segment lost 7 bases, leaving 14 bases of the junction unmatched. CDR1 is SQVTM, CDR2 ANQGSEA, per germline. The CDR3 runs 13 residues. The CDR3 reads CSGRGQLQTQAFF. In DNA, the CDR3 is TGCAGCGGCAGGGGACAGCTCCAGACTCAAGCTTTCTTT.